This paragraph reports one TCR beta chain. This entry belongs to a study of OX40 agonist ivuxolimab in advanced cancers. Background on the study: Ivuxolimab, an antibody acting as an agonist of OX40 (CD134), was used to treat patients.

V shed 9 bases and J shed 6 bases, with 23 bases lying between them. This CDR3 region has 16 residues. Per germline, CDR1 LNHDA and CDR2 SQIVND (reference sequence). TCRdb's table, derived via immunoSEQ multiplex PCR, lists solely in-frame clones and lacks some. The sample holds about 84,000 clones, roughly nine tenths seen once. Here the sequenced sample was CD4+ or CD8+ T cells sorted from blood, taken in a trial of the OX40 agonist ivuxolimab. The sequence was obtained from an adult with an advanced solid tumor such as melanoma, head and neck, liver or kidney cancer. The gene calls are TRBV19 and TRBJ2-2, with D possibly TRBD1 on 5 matching bases. CDR3 amino acids: CASGYRSLLTAGELFF. CDR3 coding DNA: TGTGCCAGCGGGTACAGGTCTCTGTTAACAGCCGGGGAGCTGTTTTTT.